The T cell receptor (beta chain) under discussion was sequenced for a study of blood T cells in healthy people across ages. Study-level points and caveats: Long-lived donors had more naive CD4+ cells and higher diversity than aged donors.

Germline loops: CDR1 LGHDT, CDR2 YNNKEL (reference sequence). The CDR3 contains 14 residues. V was pared by 6 bases and J by 5 bases, with 8 bases of the junction left unmatched. A second PCR, run for about 6 to 11 cycles, used a sample-barcoded 5' primer plus a J-beta primer mix. TCRdb re-called the 5' RACE reads with MiXCR, one entry per CDR3 protein. The profile covers about 970,000 distinct CDR3 sequences, with roughly half appearing a single time and 20% to 25% taken by the ten largest. Turning to this clonotype: Its specificity is unknown.

The sequence was collected from a woman in her sixties in good health. Sequencing input: blood. The rearrangement uses TRBV3-1 and TRBJ2-7; 9 positions match TRBD2. DNA of the CDR3: TGTGCCAGCAGTCACAGCGGGAGGAGGAACGAGCAGTACTTC. It codes for CASSHSGRRNEQYF.